The present TCR beta chain was sequenced within a study of T-cell memory formation after mild COVID-19. The germline gives CDR1 SGHNT, CDR2 YYREEE (reference sequence). CDR3 size: 12 residues. V gave up 2 bases and J gave up 8 bases, with 5 bases separating them. MiXCR, applied by TCRdb to the 5' RACE reads, yields one record per CDR3 protein. Of about 290,000 distinct CDR3 sequences in the sample, more than 15% were seen once. This clonotype has only a few counts. Sequenced: PBMCs or a T cell subset sorted from them (not recorded which). The chain employs TRBV5-4 and TRBJ1-6, with unresolved D. The sequence was collected from a man younger than 30 who had mild COVID-19 (a few samples of this study predate the infection). Cell type and time point are not known. The CDR3 region has the DNA TGTGCCAGCAGCTTCACAGATTCACCCCTCCACTTT. It specifies CASSFTDSPLHF.